These T cell receptor beta chains were read from a single sample in a study of technical replicates of blood from a handful of donors. The assay was immunoSEQ multiplex PCR, and TCRdb's table has in-frame clones only and misses some. The sample records some 80,000 clones, about 95% being singletons. The specimen sequenced was T cells isolated from PBMCs. These receptors originate from a human donor in good health. The CDR3 runs from the conserved cysteine through the conserved F or W. D genes are given only for firm matches. Expanded clones get a size class; other rows say once, few or many, or leave the size out.

clone_size	d_call	v_call	j_call	cdr3_aa	cdr3_nt
.	TRBD1	TRBV19	TRBJ1-1	CASSIQGAYDTEAFF	TGTGCCAGTAGTATCCAGGGGGCATACGACACTGAAGCTTTCTTT
.	.	TRBV9	TRBJ1-5	CASSVGSGAQQPQHF	TGTGCCAGCAGCGTAGGTTCAGGGGCTCAGCAGCCCCAGCATTTT
.	TRBD1	TRBV5-4	TRBJ1-5	CASSPTGGQPQHF	TGTGCCAGCAGCCCGACAGGGGGACAGCCCCAGCATTTT
.	TRBD1	TRBV2	TRBJ2-5	CASSSGQGSRETQYF	TGTGCCAGCAGTTCGGGACAGGGATCGAGAGAGACCCAGTACTTC
.	TRBD2	TRBV5-4	TRBJ2-1	CASSLGAGASYNEQFF	TGTGCCAGCAGCTTGGGAGCGGGAGCCTCCTACAATGAGCAGTTCTTC
once	TRBD2	TRBV5-6	TRBJ2-7	CASSRGGSTSYEQYF	TGTGCCAGCAGCCGGGGGGGCAGTACCTCCTACGAGCAGTACTTC
.	.	TRBV15	TRBJ2-7	CATSRSLDYEQYF	TGTGCCACCAGCAGAAGCCTCGACTACGAGCAGTACTTC
.	.	TRBV19	TRBJ2-3	CASSYTGKNTDTQYF	TGTGCCAGTAGTTACACAGGGAAGAACACAGATACGCAGTATTTT
.	.	TRBV15	TRBJ2-7	CATSRDFSYEQYF	TGTGCCACCAGCAGGGACTTTTCCTACGAGCAGTACTTC
.	TRBD1	TRBV6-5	TRBJ2-3	CASNRGDTQYF	TGTGCCAGCAACAGGGGGGATACGCAGTATTTT
.	.	TRBV11-2	TRBJ2-7	CASSFGGNYEQYF	TGTGCCAGCAGCTTCGGTGGTAACTACGAGCAGTACTTC
.	TRBD1	TRBV5-1	TRBJ1-1	CASSGQGFGNTEAFF	TGCGCCAGCAGCGGACAGGGATTCGGGAACACTGAAGCTTTCTTT
once	.	TRBV29-1	TRBJ2-5	CSGNRQPQETQYF	TGCAGCGGGAATAGACAACCCCAAGAGACCCAGTACTTC
.	.	TRBV21-1	TRBJ2-2	CASSKVDCVTPARLFF	TGTGCCAGCAGCAAAGTGGACTGCGTAACACCTGCACGCCTGTTTTTT
.	TRBD1	TRBV5-5	TRBJ1-1	CASTSGQGGMEAFF	TGTGCCAGCACCTCTGGACAGGGGGGTATGGAAGCTTTCTTT
.	.	TRBV15	TRBJ1-2	CATSRDRGAAYGYTF	TGTGCCACCAGCAGAGATCGGGGGGCAGCGTATGGCTACACCTTC
.	TRBD1	TRBV11-2	TRBJ1-2	CASNTGTGAHYGYTF	TGTGCCAGCAACACCGGGACAGGAGCTCACTATGGCTACACCTTC
.	.	TRBV20-1	TRBJ2-1	CSGEEQFF	TGCAGTGGGGAGGAGCAGTTCTTC
.	.	TRBV6-5	TRBJ1-3	CASSYSTGEVVNTIYF	TGTGCCAGCAGTTACTCGACCGGGGAGGTAGTAAACACCATATATTTT
.	TRBD2	TRBV7-3	TRBJ2-3	CASSPGLASTDTQYF	TGTGCCAGCAGCCCGGGACTAGCGAGCACAGATACGCAGTATTTT
.	.	TRBV27	TRBJ2-3	CASRSGGPRGNTQYF	TGTGCCAGCAGGTCGGGCGGCCCAAGAGGGAATACGCAGTATTTT
.	TRBD1	TRBV9	TRBJ1-1	CASSASGTGDIAFF	TGTGCCAGCAGCGCCTCCGGGACAGGTGATATAGCTTTCTTT
.	.	TRBV2	TRBJ2-5	CASSVSRGWSGETQYF	TGTGCCAGCAGTGTGTCCCGGGGGTGGAGTGGAGAGACCCAGTACTTC
.	.	TRBV4-1	TRBJ2-3	CASSTGVSTDTQYF	TGCGCCAGCAGCACTGGAGTGAGCACAGATACGCAGTATTTT
.	.	TRBV2	TRBJ2-3	CASWTAYSTDTQYF	TGTGCCAGCTGGACAGCCTATAGCACAGATACGCAGTATTTT
.	.	TRBV9	TRBJ2-6	CASRYHRDSGANVLTF	TGTGCCAGCAGGTACCACAGGGACTCTGGGGCCAACGTCCTGACTTTC
few	TRBD1	TRBV15	TRBJ2-7	CATSRVPTGGYEQYF	TGTGCCACCAGCAGAGTCCCTACAGGGGGCTACGAGCAGTACTTC
.	.	TRBV30	TRBJ1-3	CAWAGHPSSGNTIYF	TGTGCCTGGGCCGGACACCCGAGCTCTGGAAACACCATATATTTT
.	.	TRBV9	TRBJ1-1	CASSGEVHSTGTEAFF	TGTGCCAGCAGCGGCGAAGTACACTCCACGGGAACTGAAGCTTTCTTT
.	.	TRBV7-9	TRBJ2-4	CASSLAGSKNIQYF	TGTGCCAGCAGCTTAGCAGGGAGCAAAAACATTCAGTACTTC
.	.	TRBV15	TRBJ2-5	CATSRKLQGGQETQYF	TGTGCCACCAGCAGAAAACTTCAGGGTGGCCAAGAGACCCAGTACTTC
.	TRBD2	TRBV19	TRBJ2-2	CASTGTSGTGELFF	TGTGCCTCTACGGGGACTAGCGGGACCGGGGAGCTGTTTTTT
.	TRBD2	TRBV6-6	TRBJ2-1	CASRISGSLYNEQFF	TGTGCCAGCAGGATTAGCGGGAGCTTGTACAATGAGCAGTTCTTC
.	.	TRBV19	TRBJ2-5	CASSIGGSQETQYF	TGTGCCAGTAGTATTGGCGGGTCCCAAGAGACCCAGTACTTC
.	.	TRBV6-5	TRBJ1-4	CASSSPLELFF	TGTGCCAGCAGTTCCCCGTTAGAACTGTTTTTT
.	.	TRBV6-5	TRBJ1-1	CASSSTTGITEAFF	TGTGCCAGCAGTTCCACGACAGGAATCACTGAAGCTTTCTTT
.	TRBD1	TRBV4-2	TRBJ2-2	CASSQDFSGQISAGELFF	TGTGCCAGCAGCCAAGATTTTTCGGGACAGATCTCCGCCGGGGAGCTGTTTTTT
.	TRBD2	TRBV28	TRBJ2-3	CASSSLLAGVDDTQYF	TGTGCCAGCAGTTCGTTACTAGCGGGAGTAGACGATACGCAGTATTTT
.	TRBD1	TRBV2	TRBJ1-4	CASGVTGEGEKLFF	TGTGCCAGCGGGGTGACAGGGGAAGGAGAAAAACTGTTTTTT
.	.	TRBV7-9	TRBJ1-5	CASSSAGDSNQPQHF	TGTGCCAGCAGCTCCGCGGGGGATAGCAATCAGCCCCAGCATTTT
.	.	TRBV29-1	TRBJ2-1	CSPVGGSYNEQFF	TGCAGCCCTGTCGGGGGCTCCTACAATGAGCAGTTCTTC
.	TRBD2	TRBV18	TRBJ2-5	CASSLNGLAEETQYF	TGTGCCAGCTCCCTTAATGGACTAGCGGAAGAGACCCAGTACTTC
.	.	TRBV15	TRBJ1-2	CATSMSRGSYGYTF	TGTGCCACCAGCATGTCAAGGGGCTCGTATGGCTACACCTTC
.	TRBD1	TRBV11-1	TRBJ1-5	CASSAGTGSNQPQHF	TGTGCCAGCAGCGCCGGGACAGGAAGCAATCAGCCCCAGCATTTT
.	TRBD1	TRBV29-1	TRBJ2-7	CSVWTGGHEQYF	TGCAGCGTTTGGACAGGGGGACACGAGCAGTACTTC
.	TRBD1	TRBV5-4	TRBJ1-1	CASSWTGGTEAFF	TGTGCCAGCAGCTGGACAGGGGGCACTGAAGCTTTCTTT
.	.	TRBV19	TRBJ1-4	CASSMPGSTNEKLFF	TGTGCCAGCTCTATGCCGGGATCAACTAATGAAAAACTGTTTTTT
.	.	TRBV29-1	TRBJ1-1	CSVFVLTEAFF	TGCAGCGTGTTTGTTCTAACGGAGGCTTTCTTT
.	TRBD1	TRBV5-1	TRBJ2-3	CASSFDRASTDTQYF	TGCGCCAGCAGCTTCGACAGGGCCAGCACAGATACGCAGTATTTT